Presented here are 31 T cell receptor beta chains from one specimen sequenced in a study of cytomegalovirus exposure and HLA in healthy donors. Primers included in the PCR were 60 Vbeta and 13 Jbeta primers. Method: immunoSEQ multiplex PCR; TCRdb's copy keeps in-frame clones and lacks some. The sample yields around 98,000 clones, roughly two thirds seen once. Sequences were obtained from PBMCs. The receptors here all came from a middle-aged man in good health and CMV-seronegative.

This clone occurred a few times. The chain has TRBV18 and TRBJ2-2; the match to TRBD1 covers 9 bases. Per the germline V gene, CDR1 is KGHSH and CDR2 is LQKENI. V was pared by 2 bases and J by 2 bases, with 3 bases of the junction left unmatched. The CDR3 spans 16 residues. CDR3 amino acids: CASSPEDRGNTGELFF. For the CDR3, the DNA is TGTGCCAGCTCACCAGAGGACAGGGGCAACACCGGGGAGCTGTTTTTT.

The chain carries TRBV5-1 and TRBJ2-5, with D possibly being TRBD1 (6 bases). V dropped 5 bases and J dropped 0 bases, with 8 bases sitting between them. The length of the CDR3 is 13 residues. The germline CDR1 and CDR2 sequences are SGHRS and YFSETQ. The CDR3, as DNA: TGCGCCAGCAGTACAGGGAACCAAGAGACCCAGTACTTC. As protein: CASSTGNQETQYF.

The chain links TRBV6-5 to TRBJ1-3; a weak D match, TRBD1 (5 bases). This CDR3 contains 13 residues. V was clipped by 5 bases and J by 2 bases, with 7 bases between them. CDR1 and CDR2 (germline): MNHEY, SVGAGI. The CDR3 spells CASSRGAGNTIYF. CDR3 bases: TGTGCCAGCAGTAGGGGTGCTGGAAACACCATATATTTT.

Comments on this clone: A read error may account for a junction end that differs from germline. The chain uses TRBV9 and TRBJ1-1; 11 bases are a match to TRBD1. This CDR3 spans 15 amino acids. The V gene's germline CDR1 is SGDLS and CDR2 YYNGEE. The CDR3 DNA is TGTGTCAGCAGCGTAATGGACAGGGGGCAATCTGAAGCTTTCTTT. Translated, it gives CVSSVMDRGQSEAFF.

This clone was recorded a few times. This CDR3 reads CASSPAGTGASPSSYEQYF. CDR3 nucleotide sequence: TGTGCCAGCTCACCAGCCGGGACAGGGGCCTCACCCAGCTCCTACGAGCAGTACTTC. The V and J genes are TRBV18 and TRBJ2-7; TRBD1 matches at 10 bases. V shed 2 bases, J shed 0 bases, and the junction held 13 bases outside the gene matches. The CDR3 covers 19 residues. CDR1 is KGHSH and CDR2 is LQKENI in the germline V gene. Complete variable domain (other parts from reference TRBV18 and TRBJ2-7): NAGVMQNPRHLVRRRGQEARLRCSPMKGHSHVYWYRQLPEEGLKFMVYLQKENIIDESGMPKERFSAEFPKEGPSILRIQQVVRGDSAAYFCASSPAGTGASPSSYEQYFGPGTRLTVT.

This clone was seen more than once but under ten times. CDR3 sequence (DNA): TGTGCCACCAGCATCCAGGGGCATTCCTACAATGAGCAGTTCTTC. Translated: CATSIQGHSYNEQFF. The chain links TRBV15 to TRBJ2-1; D might be TRBD1 (6 bases). Germline V gene data show CDR1 as LNHNV and CDR2 as YYDKDF (reference sequence). The CDR3 sequence is 15 residues long. V was shortened by 4 bases and J by 1 base, with 11 bases between the two germline ends.

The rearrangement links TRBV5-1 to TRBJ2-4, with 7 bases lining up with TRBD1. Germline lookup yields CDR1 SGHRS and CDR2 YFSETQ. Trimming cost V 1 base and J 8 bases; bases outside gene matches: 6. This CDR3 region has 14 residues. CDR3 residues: CASSLIGGADIQYF. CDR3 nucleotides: TGCGCCAGCAGCTTGATAGGGGGCGCGGACATTCAGTACTTC.

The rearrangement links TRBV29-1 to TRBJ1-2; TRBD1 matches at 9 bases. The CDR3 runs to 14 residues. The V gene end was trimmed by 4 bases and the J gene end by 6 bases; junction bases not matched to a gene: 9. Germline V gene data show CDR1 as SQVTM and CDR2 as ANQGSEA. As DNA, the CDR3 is TGCAGCGTTGTCCTAGGGGGACAGGGTAATGGCTACACCTTC. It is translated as CSVVLGGQGNGYTF. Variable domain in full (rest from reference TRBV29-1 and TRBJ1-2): SAVISQKPSRDICQRGTSLTIQCQVDSQVTMMFWYRQQPGQSLTLIATANQGSEATYESGFVIDKFPISRPNLTFSTLTVSNMSPEDSSIYLCSVVLGGQGNGYTFGSGTRLTVV.

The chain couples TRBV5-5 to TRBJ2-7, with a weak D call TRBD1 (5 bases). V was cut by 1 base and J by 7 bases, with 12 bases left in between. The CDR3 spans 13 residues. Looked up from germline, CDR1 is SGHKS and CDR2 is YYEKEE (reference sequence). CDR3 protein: CASSLRTGFEQYF. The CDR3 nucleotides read TGTGCCAGCAGCTTGAGAACAGGCTTTGAGCAGTACTTC.

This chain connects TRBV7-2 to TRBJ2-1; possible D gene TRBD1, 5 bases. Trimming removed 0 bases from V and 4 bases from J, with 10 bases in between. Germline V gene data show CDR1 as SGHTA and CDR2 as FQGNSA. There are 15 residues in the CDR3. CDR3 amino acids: CASSLARGAYNEQFF. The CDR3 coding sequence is TGTGCCAGCAGCTTAGCTCGTGGGGCGTACAATGAGCAGTTCTTC. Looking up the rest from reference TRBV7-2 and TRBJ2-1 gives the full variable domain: GAGVSQSPSNKVTEKGKDVELRCDPISGHTALYWYRQSLGQGLEFLIYFQGNSAPDKSGLPSDRFSAERTGGSVSTLTIQRTQQEDSAVYLCASSLARGAYNEQFFGPGTRLTVL.

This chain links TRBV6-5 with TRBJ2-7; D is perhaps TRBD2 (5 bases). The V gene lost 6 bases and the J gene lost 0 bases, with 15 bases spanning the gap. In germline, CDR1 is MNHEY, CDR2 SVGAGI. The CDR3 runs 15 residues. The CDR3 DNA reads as TGTGCCAGCAGCTACAGTCCCCGGGGCTCCTACGAGCAGTACTTC. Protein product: CASSYSPRGSYEQYF.

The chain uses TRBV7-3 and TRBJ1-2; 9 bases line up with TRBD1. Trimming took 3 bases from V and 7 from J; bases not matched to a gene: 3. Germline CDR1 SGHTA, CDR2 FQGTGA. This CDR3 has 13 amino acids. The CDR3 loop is CASSFDRGSGYTF. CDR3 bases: TGTGCCAGCAGCTTCGACAGGGGGTCTGGCTACACCTTC. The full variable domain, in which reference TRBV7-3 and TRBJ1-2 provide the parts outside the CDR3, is GAGVSQTPSNKVTEKGKYVELRCDPISGHTALYWYRQSLGQGPEFLIYFQGTGAADDSGLPNDRFFAVRPEGSVSTLKIQRTERGDSAVYLCASSFDRGSGYTFGSGTRLTVV.

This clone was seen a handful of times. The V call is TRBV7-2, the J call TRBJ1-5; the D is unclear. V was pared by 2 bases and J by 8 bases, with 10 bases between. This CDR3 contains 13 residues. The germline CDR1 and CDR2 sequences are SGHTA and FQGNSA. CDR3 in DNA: TGTGCCAGCAGCTTATTCGCGGAGGAGCCCCAGCATTTT. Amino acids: CASSLFAEEPQHF. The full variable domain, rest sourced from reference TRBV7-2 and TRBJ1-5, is GAGVSQSPSNKVTEKGKDVELRCDPISGHTALYWYRQSLGQGLEFLIYFQGNSAPDKSGLPSDRFSAERTGGSVSTLTIQRTQQEDSAVYLCASSLFAEEPQHFGDGTRLSIL.

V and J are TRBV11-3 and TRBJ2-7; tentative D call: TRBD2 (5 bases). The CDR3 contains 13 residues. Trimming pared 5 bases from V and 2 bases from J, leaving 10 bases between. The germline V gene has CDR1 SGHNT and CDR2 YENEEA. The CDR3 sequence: CASSEDGTYEQYF. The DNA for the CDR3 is TGTGCCAGCAGCGAGGACGGGACCTACGAGCAGTACTTC.

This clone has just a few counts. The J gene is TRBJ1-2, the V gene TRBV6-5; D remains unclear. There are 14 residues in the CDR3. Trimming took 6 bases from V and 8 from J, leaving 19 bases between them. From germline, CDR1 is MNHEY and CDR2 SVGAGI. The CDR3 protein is CASREGGSAGGYTF. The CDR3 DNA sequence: TGTGCCAGCAGAGAGGGTGGTTCCGCGGGAGGCTACACCTTC.

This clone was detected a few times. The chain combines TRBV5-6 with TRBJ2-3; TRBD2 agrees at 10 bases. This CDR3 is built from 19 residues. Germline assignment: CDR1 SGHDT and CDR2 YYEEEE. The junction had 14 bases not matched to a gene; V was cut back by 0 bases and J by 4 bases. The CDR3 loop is CASSLGLALSGGSADTQYF. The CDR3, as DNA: TGTGCCAGCAGCTTGGGGCTGGCCCTTAGCGGGGGGTCCGCAGATACGCAGTATTTT.

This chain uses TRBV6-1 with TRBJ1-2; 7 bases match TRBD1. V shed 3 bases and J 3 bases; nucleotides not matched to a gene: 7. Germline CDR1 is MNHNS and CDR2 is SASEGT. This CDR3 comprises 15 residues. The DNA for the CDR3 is TGTGCCAGCAGTGATGCGACAGGGTCCGACTATGGCTACACCTTC. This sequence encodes CASSDATGSDYGYTF.

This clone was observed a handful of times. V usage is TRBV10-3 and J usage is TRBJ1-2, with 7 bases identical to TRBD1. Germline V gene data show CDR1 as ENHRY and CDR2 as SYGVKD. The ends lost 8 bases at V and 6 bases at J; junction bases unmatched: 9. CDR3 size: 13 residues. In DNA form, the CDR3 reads TGTGCCATCGCGACAGGGAGGCAAAATGGCTACACCTTC. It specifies CAIATGRQNGYTF.

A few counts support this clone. The CDR3 bases are TGTGCCAGCAGGTCTCATCAGACAGGATACGAGCAGTACTTC. This codes for CASRSHQTGYEQYF. This chain connects TRBV28 to TRBJ2-7; TRBD1 might be the D (6 bases). Germline V CDR1 and CDR2: MDHEN, SYDVKM. CDR3 length equals 14 residues. Trimming removed 6 bases from V and 4 bases from J, with 16 bases in between.

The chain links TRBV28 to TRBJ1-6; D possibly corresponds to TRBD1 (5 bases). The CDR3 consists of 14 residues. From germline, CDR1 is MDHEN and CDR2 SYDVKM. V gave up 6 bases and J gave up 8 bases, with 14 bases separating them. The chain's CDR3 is CASSGPGSDSPLHF. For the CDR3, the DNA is TGTGCCAGCAGCGGGCCAGGGTCGGATTCACCCCTCCACTTT.

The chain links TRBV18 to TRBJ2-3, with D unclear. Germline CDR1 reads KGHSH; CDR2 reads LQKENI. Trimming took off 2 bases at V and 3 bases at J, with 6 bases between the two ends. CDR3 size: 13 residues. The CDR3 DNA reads TGTGCCAGCTCACCATTGAGGACAGATACGCAGTATTTT. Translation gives CASSPLRTDTQYF.

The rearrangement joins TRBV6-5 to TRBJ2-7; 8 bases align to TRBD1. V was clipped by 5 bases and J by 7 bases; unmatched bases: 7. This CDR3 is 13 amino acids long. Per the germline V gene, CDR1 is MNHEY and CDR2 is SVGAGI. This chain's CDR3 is CASSEGQGWEQYF. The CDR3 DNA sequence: TGTGCCAGCAGTGAAGGACAGGGTTGGGAGCAGTACTTC.

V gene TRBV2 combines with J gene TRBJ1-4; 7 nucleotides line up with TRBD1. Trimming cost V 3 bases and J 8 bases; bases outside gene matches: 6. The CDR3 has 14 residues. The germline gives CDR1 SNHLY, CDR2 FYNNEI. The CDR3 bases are TGTGCCAGCAGTGATGGGACAGCCCGGGAAAAACTGTTTTTT. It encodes CASSDGTAREKLFF. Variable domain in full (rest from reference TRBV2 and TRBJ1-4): EPEVTQTPSHQVTQMGQEVILRCVPISNHLYFYWYRQILGQKVEFLVSFYNNEISEKSEIFDDQFSVERPDGSNFTLKIRSTKLEDSAMYFCASSDGTAREKLFFGSGTQLSVL.

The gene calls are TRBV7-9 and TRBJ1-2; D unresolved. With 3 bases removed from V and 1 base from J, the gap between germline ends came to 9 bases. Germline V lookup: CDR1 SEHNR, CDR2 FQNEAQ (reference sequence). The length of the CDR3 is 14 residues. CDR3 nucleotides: TGTGCCAGCAGCTTGTCCGGAGGTAACTATGGCTACACCTTC. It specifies CASSLSGGNYGYTF.

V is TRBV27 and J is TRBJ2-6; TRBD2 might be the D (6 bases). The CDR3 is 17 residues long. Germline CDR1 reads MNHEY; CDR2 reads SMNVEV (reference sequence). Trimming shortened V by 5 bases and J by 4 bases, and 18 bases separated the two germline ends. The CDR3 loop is CASSAEGWVTGANVLTF. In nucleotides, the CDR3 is TGTGCCAGCAGTGCGGAGGGGTGGGTAACAGGGGCCAACGTCCTGACTTTC.

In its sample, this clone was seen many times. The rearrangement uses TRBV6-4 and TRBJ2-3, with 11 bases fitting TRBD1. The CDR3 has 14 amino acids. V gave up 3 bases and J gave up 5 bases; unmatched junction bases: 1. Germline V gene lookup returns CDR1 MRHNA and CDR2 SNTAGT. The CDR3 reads CASSEGQGGDTQYF. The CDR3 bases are TGTGCCAGCAGTGAGGGACAGGGGGGAGATACGCAGTATTTT.

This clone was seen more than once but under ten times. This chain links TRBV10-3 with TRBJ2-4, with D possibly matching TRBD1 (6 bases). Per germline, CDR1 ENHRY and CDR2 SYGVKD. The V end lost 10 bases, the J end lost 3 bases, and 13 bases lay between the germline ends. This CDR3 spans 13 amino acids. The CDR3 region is CATSDSYKNIQYF. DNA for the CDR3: TGTGCCACTTCGGACAGTTACAAAAACATTCAGTACTTC.

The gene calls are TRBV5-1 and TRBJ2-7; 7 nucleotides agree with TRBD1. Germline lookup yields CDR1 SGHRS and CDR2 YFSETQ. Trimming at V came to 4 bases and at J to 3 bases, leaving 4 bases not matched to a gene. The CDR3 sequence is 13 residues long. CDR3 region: CASSGRDSYEQYF. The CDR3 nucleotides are TGCGCCAGCAGCGGAAGGGACAGCTACGAGCAGTACTTC.

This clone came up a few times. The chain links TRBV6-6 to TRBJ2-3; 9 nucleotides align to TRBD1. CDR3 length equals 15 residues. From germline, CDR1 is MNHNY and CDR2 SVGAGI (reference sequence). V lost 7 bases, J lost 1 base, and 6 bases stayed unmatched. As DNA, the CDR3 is TGTGCCAGCACGAAGGGACAGGGAGGCACAGATACGCAGTATTTT. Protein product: CASTKGQGGTDTQYF.

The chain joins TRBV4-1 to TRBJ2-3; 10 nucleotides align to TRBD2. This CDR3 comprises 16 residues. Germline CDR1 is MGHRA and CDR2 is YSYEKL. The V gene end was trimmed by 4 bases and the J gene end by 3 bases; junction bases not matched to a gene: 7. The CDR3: CASSPTSGALTDTQYF. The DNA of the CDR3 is TGCGCCAGCAGCCCCACTAGCGGGGCCTTAACAGATACGCAGTATTTT.

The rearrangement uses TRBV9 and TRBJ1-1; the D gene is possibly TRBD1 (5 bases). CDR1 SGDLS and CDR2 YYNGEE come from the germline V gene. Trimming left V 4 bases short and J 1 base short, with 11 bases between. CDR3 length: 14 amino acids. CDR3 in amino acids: CASSSPDRNTEAFF. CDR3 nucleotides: TGTGCCAGCAGCTCCCCCGACAGGAACACTGAAGCTTTCTTT.